This is a list of T cell receptor beta chains from one sample in a study of PD-1 blockade in classical Hodgkin lymphoma. The protocol was immunoSEQ multiplex PCR, while the TCRdb copy is restricted to in-frame clones and leaves out a portion. The sample consists of 50,000 or so clones, just under 75% of them appearing once. The sequencing used peripheral blood mononuclear cells (PBMCs), collected before the second cycle of nivolumab. These receptors were taken from a human donor with classical Hodgkin lymphoma. Both conserved end residues are part of each CDR3.

>TRBV19
CASSFSQGYEQYF
>TRBV2
CASSVYTLSAFF
>TRBV6-4
CASSEGNYGYTF
>TRBV6-6
CASSYSSGGAGTQYF
>TRBV13
CASSSGQDVQPQHF
>TRBV30
CARSGGFNNEQFF
>TRBV18
CASSPGQGMGPQHF
>TRBV25-1
CASSEQGGNSPLHF
>TRBV7-2
CASSSLLAGGETQYF
>TRBV5-1
CASSLAWGTNQPQHF
>TRBV28
CASSREPVLYGYTF
>TRBV14
CASSQAGLEQYF
>TRBV5-6
CASRGLGETQYF
>TRBV30
CAFQGPNSNQPQHF
>TRBV28
CASSQGRGNTEAFF
>TRBV11-2
CASSLGGRVADEQYF
>TRBV9
CASSPRSRTDTQYF
>TRBV6-5
CASRQLGAEAFF
>TRBV25-1
CASSERSRGQPQHF
>TRBV6-6
CASSYSGGAGGTEAFF
>TRBV6-6
CASSYYSTNEKLFF
>TRBV28
CASSLFSGGMTQYF
>TRBV19
CASSIRGGTGEAVSYEQYF
>TRBV7-2
CASSLGGGAGETQYF
>TRBV30
CAWSVRDLYEQYF
>TRBV7-2
CASSLLWTGAGDTQYF
>TRBV7-9
CASSSWTGFQETQYF
>TRBV6-5
CASSYSRLETQYF
>TRBV7-3
CASSVQGMNTEAFF
>TRBV9
CASSVLDREYNEQFF
>TRBV4-2
CASSQTSGDSYEQYF
>TRBV27
CASRRRPGLADSYEQYF
>TRBV9
CASSVVPAVGTEAFF
>TRBV5-1
CASSTGLAGGPYNEQFF
>TRBV30
CAWSVGTGSTDTQYF
>TRBV6-6
CASSYGSGNYEQYF
>TRBV7-9
CASSLKLAEGTGELFF
>TRBV2
CASSWTAGATDTQYF
>TRBV7-3
CASSLLSGELFF
>TRBV4-2
CASSSRTSGSGDTQYF
>TRBV30
CAWSGTAGTGRQQYF
>TRBV10-3
CAISGAGQNSYEQYF
>TRBV6-1
CASTPGPNNEQFF
>TRBV5-5
CASSLVVGGDEKLFF
>TRBV7-9
CASSIREGTPYEQYF
>TRBV27
CASSFLAVQQDGANYGYTF
>TRBV30
CAWSVSQGWNQPQHF
>TRBV7-2
CASSLVRGATYEQYF
>TRBV11-2
CASSLGAGISHQPQHF
>TRBV6-1
CASSAQDSNQPQHF
>TRBV6-1
CASSVGGVGQPQHF